A selection of T cell receptor beta chains follows, all from one sample in a study of shared clonotypes between healthy human individuals. The table came from immunoSEQ multiplex PCR; TCRdb's copy has only in-frame clones and leaves some out. The data contain fewer than 130,000 clones, roughly 66% of them singletons. The sequencing sample was made of memory CD8+ T cells sorted from blood. These receptors were obtained from a woman between 25 and 40 years old in good health. The CDR3 runs from the conserved cysteine through the conserved F or W. The D gene is left open where the match is weak. The size field is filled for only some rows; it gives once, few, many or a size class.

J gene: TRBJ1-2
clone size: .
V gene: TRBV5-1
D gene: .
CDR3 DNA: TGCGCCAGCAGCTTGCCCGGGACACACTATGGCTACACCTTC
CDR3 protein: CASSLPGTHYGYTF

J gene: TRBJ2-1
clone size: few
V gene: TRBV20-1
D gene: .
CDR3 DNA: TGCAGTGCCCAACACGAGGGGCAGTTCTTC
CDR3 protein: CSAQHEGQFF

J gene: TRBJ2-7
clone size: .
V gene: TRBV11-2
D gene: TRBD2
CDR3 DNA: TGTGCCAGCAGCGCCCTTAGAGGGGGCGGCGGGAGGGGTTCCTACGAGCAGTACTTC
CDR3 protein: CASSALRGGGGRGSYEQYF

J gene: TRBJ2-7
clone size: once
V gene: TRBV30
D gene: TRBD1
CDR3 DNA: TGTGCCTGGAGCTCACAGGGGGAAAACGAGCAGTACTTC
CDR3 protein: CAWSSQGENEQYF

J gene: TRBJ1-2
clone size: few
V gene: TRBV19
D gene: .
CDR3 DNA: TGTGCCAGTAGTATAGGCGGGTCGTCTAACTATGGCTACACCTTC
CDR3 protein: CASSIGGSSNYGYTF

J gene: TRBJ2-2
clone size: few
V gene: TRBV19
D gene: TRBD1
CDR3 DNA: TGTGCCAGTAGTGGACAGGGTGAATTTCCCGAACTCGGGGAGCTGTTTTTT
CDR3 protein: CASSGQGEFPELGELFF

J gene: TRBJ2-7
clone size: few
V gene: TRBV29-1
D gene: .
CDR3 DNA: TGCAGCGTTGAGGTTACAGCTGGGGAGCAGTACTTC
CDR3 protein: CSVEVTAGEQYF

J gene: TRBJ2-1
clone size: few
V gene: TRBV15
D gene: TRBD2
CDR3 DNA: TGTGCCGTTAGCGGGGGGGACTCCTACAATGAGCAGTTCTTC
CDR3 protein: CAVSGGDSYNEQFF

J gene: TRBJ2-7
clone size: .
V gene: TRBV27
D gene: TRBD1
CDR3 DNA: TGTGCCAGCTCCAGGGGGACGGCGACCTACGAGCAGTACTTC
CDR3 protein: CASSRGTATYEQYF

J gene: TRBJ1-3
clone size: few
V gene: TRBV11-2
D gene: .
CDR3 DNA: TGTGCCAGCAGCGAATCAGGGTCTGGAAACACCATATATTTT
CDR3 protein: CASSESGSGNTIYF

J gene: TRBJ2-7
clone size: once
V gene: TRBV14
D gene: .
CDR3 DNA: TGTGCCAGCAGCCAGCCATTGGTGAACTACGAGCAGTACTTC
CDR3 protein: CASSQPLVNYEQYF

J gene: TRBJ1-1
clone size: once
V gene: TRBV19
D gene: .
CDR3 DNA: TGTGCCAGTAGTATAGGAGGGGGGACTGAAGCTTTCTTT
CDR3 protein: CASSIGGGTEAFF

J gene: TRBJ2-1
clone size: many
V gene: TRBV6-5
D gene: TRBD2
CDR3 DNA: TGTGCCAGCAGTCCCGGGGGGTCCGACGAGCAGTTCTTC
CDR3 protein: CASSPGGSDEQFF

J gene: TRBJ2-3
clone size: .
V gene: TRBV20-1
D gene: .
CDR3 DNA: TGCAGTGCCGGCACAGATACGCAGTATTTT
CDR3 protein: CSAGTDTQYF

J gene: TRBJ1-1
clone size: .
V gene: TRBV15
D gene: .
CDR3 DNA: TGTGCCACCAGCGGGGGGCTTGAGGAGTCCTGGAGCACTGAAGCTTTCTTT
CDR3 protein: CATSGGLEESWSTEAFF

J gene: TRBJ2-3
clone size: .
V gene: TRBV19
D gene: TRBD2
CDR3 DNA: TGTGCCGCGCGGGGGGCAGGCGAAGATACGCAGTATTTT
CDR3 protein: CAARGAGEDTQYF

J gene: TRBJ2-1
clone size: .
V gene: TRBV28
D gene: TRBD1
CDR3 DNA: TGTGCCAGCAGCTCCCTCAGGGGGCTATACAATGAGCAGTTCTTC
CDR3 protein: CASSSLRGLYNEQFF

J gene: TRBJ2-3
clone size: .
V gene: TRBV19
D gene: .
CDR3 DNA: TGTGCCAGTACCCCCTTTGGGGGCTGGACGCAGTATTTT
CDR3 protein: CASTPFGGWTQYF

J gene: TRBJ2-7
clone size: .
V gene: TRBV11-1
D gene: .
CDR3 DNA: TGTGCCAGCAGCTTTTTCGGGGGGCTGGGATACGAGCAGTACTTC
CDR3 protein: CASSFFGGLGYEQYF

J gene: TRBJ1-2
clone size: .
V gene: TRBV2
D gene: .
CDR3 DNA: TGTGCCAGCAGTGGCCAGCAGGGGCGCTATGGCTACACCTTC
CDR3 protein: CASSGQQGRYGYTF

J gene: TRBJ1-1
clone size: .
V gene: TRBV10-3
D gene: TRBD1
CDR3 DNA: TGTGCCATCAGTGAGTTGTCAGGGGGAAAAGGAGCTTTCTTT
CDR3 protein: CAISELSGGKGAFF

J gene: TRBJ2-3
clone size: .
V gene: TRBV4-2
D gene: TRBD2
CDR3 DNA: TGTGCCAGCAGCCAATGGGGGTTCGCGGGAGGGCCGGGGGATACGCAGTATTTT
CDR3 protein: CASSQWGFAGGPGDTQYF

J gene: TRBJ2-3
clone size: .
V gene: TRBV5-6
D gene: .
CDR3 DNA: TGTGCCAGTCAGCTTGTAGCCTCAGATACGCAGTATTTT
CDR3 protein: CASQLVASDTQYF

J gene: TRBJ2-5
clone size: .
V gene: TRBV7-9
D gene: .
CDR3 DNA: TGTGCCAGCAGCTTAGCGAGTGAAGGGTACGAGGCGGAGACCCAGTACTTC
CDR3 protein: CASSLASEGYEAETQYF

J gene: TRBJ2-3
clone size: .
V gene: TRBV20-1
D gene: .
CDR3 DNA: TGCAGTGGAGGGGGGGCAGATACGCAGTATTTT
CDR3 protein: CSGGGADTQYF

J gene: TRBJ2-7
clone size: .
V gene: TRBV25-1
D gene: .
CDR3 DNA: TGTGCCAGCAGTGGATCAAGTTTCGAGCAGTACTTC
CDR3 protein: CASSGSSFEQYF

J gene: TRBJ2-3
clone size: many
V gene: TRBV6-4
D gene: TRBD2
CDR3 DNA: TGTGCCAGCAGTGACTCCGGGTTAGCGGGAGCAGATACGCAGTATTTT
CDR3 protein: CASSDSGLAGADTQYF

J gene: TRBJ2-4
clone size: .
V gene: TRBV30
D gene: .
CDR3 DNA: TGTGCCTGGAGTGTACGCAACGGGAGATGGTCCAAAAACATTCAGTACTTC
CDR3 protein: CAWSVRNGRWSKNIQYF

J gene: TRBJ2-1
clone size: .
V gene: TRBV5-1
D gene: TRBD2
CDR3 DNA: TGCGCCAGCAGCTTATATCTAGCGGGAGAATCAAATGAGCAGTTCTTC
CDR3 protein: CASSLYLAGESNEQFF

J gene: TRBJ1-1
clone size: few
V gene: TRBV5-6
D gene: .
CDR3 DNA: TGTGCCAGCAGCTTGGCTGTGAACACTGAAGCTTTCTTT
CDR3 protein: CASSLAVNTEAFF

J gene: TRBJ2-3
clone size: .
V gene: TRBV5-1
D gene: .
CDR3 DNA: TGCGCCAGCAGCTTGGAGGGCAGGGGAGACACAGATACGCAGTATTTT
CDR3 protein: CASSLEGRGDTDTQYF

J gene: TRBJ1-5
clone size: few
V gene: TRBV2
D gene: .
CDR3 DNA: TGTGCCAGCACAGCGGGACTCCCGGAGCCCCAGCATTTT
CDR3 protein: CASTAGLPEPQHF

J gene: TRBJ2-2
clone size: .
V gene: TRBV9
D gene: .
CDR3 DNA: TGTGCCAGCAGCATTGACTACATCACCGGGGAGCTGTTTTTT
CDR3 protein: CASSIDYITGELFF

J gene: TRBJ2-7
clone size: .
V gene: TRBV18
D gene: TRBD2
CDR3 DNA: TGTGCCAGCTCACCAGGGACTAGCGGTCCCTACGAGCAGTACTTC
CDR3 protein: CASSPGTSGPYEQYF

J gene: TRBJ2-7
clone size: .
V gene: TRBV5-5
D gene: TRBD2
CDR3 DNA: TGTGCCAGCAGCGTGGGACTAGGAGAGCAGTACTTC
CDR3 protein: CASSVGLGEQYF

J gene: TRBJ2-7
clone size: many
V gene: TRBV29-1
D gene: .
CDR3 DNA: TGCAGCGTCCTGGGGCGGGAAAGGGAGCAGTACTTC
CDR3 protein: CSVLGREREQYF

J gene: TRBJ2-7
clone size: many
V gene: TRBV29-1
D gene: TRBD1
CDR3 DNA: TGCAGCGTTGAAGAAGGTTGGGACAGTACCCTTAAGCAGTACTTC
CDR3 protein: CSVEEGWDSTLKQYF

J gene: TRBJ1-5
clone size: .
V gene: TRBV28
D gene: .
CDR3 DNA: TGTGCCAGCAGTTTGCCCTCCCCGGGACCGAGAGGCAATCAGCCCCAGCATTTT
CDR3 protein: CASSLPSPGPRGNQPQHF

J gene: TRBJ2-3
clone size: .
V gene: TRBV6-4
D gene: TRBD2
CDR3 DNA: TGTGCCAGCAGTGACAACGTGGGAGGGAACACAGATACGCAGTATTTT
CDR3 protein: CASSDNVGGNTDTQYF

J gene: TRBJ1-2
clone size: once
V gene: TRBV19
D gene: .
CDR3 DNA: TGTGCCAGTAGTTCCCGTGGCCGTGACGGCTACACCTTC
CDR3 protein: CASSSRGRDGYTF

J gene: TRBJ1-5
clone size: .
V gene: TRBV28
D gene: .
CDR3 DNA: TGTGCCAGCAGTTTGACGGCCAAGCCCAATCAGCCCCAGCATTTT
CDR3 protein: CASSLTAKPNQPQHF

J gene: TRBJ2-7
clone size: .
V gene: TRBV4-1
D gene: .
CDR3 DNA: TGCGCCAGCAGCCAAGTTGGGAGCGGACCCTACGAGCAGTACTTC
CDR3 protein: CASSQVGSGPYEQYF

J gene: TRBJ2-1
clone size: .
V gene: TRBV28
D gene: TRBD1
CDR3 DNA: TGTGCCAGCAGTTTACCCGACAGGGTCGGCAATGAGCAGTTCTTC
CDR3 protein: CASSLPDRVGNEQFF

J gene: TRBJ2-7
clone size: .
V gene: TRBV9
D gene: .
CDR3 DNA: TGTGCCAGCAGCGTAGCGGGTACGGCCTACGAGCAGTACTTC
CDR3 protein: CASSVAGTAYEQYF

J gene: TRBJ2-5
clone size: .
V gene: TRBV28
D gene: TRBD2
CDR3 DNA: TGTGCCAGCAGTCACGGCTCTAGCGGGAGTGAGACCCAGTACTTC
CDR3 protein: CASSHGSSGSETQYF

J gene: TRBJ2-1
clone size: many
V gene: TRBV15
D gene: TRBD2
CDR3 DNA: TGTGCCACCAGCAGCGGACTAGCGGGACTCTACGGTGAGCAGTTCTTC
CDR3 protein: CATSSGLAGLYGEQFF

J gene: TRBJ2-7
clone size: .
V gene: TRBV19
D gene: .
CDR3 DNA: TGTGCCAGTAGTATTCCGCGGGACGGCCACGAGCAGTACTTC
CDR3 protein: CASSIPRDGHEQYF

J gene: TRBJ2-7
clone size: .
V gene: TRBV7-9
D gene: .
CDR3 DNA: TGTGCCAGCAGCTTCTCTGGTGTCTCCTACGAGCAGTACTTC
CDR3 protein: CASSFSGVSYEQYF

J gene: TRBJ2-7
clone size: .
V gene: TRBV28
D gene: .
CDR3 DNA: TGTGCCAGCAGTTTCCCCCTTGAAGAGCAGTACTTC
CDR3 protein: CASSFPLEEQYF

J gene: TRBJ2-1
clone size: few
V gene: TRBV28
D gene: .
CDR3 DNA: TGTGCCAGCCTCCGGTCTAGCATCTCCTACAATGAGCAGTTCTTC
CDR3 protein: CASLRSSISYNEQFF

J gene: TRBJ2-2
clone size: few
V gene: TRBV6-1
D gene: .
CDR3 DNA: TGTGCCAGCAGTGAAGCGGAGAACGGGGAGCTGTTTTTT
CDR3 protein: CASSEAENGELFF

J gene: TRBJ1-1
clone size: .
V gene: TRBV7-9
D gene: .
CDR3 DNA: TGTGCCAGCAGACGGGAGGGGTTTTTGAGCACTGAAGCTTTCTTT
CDR3 protein: CASRREGFLSTEAFF

J gene: TRBJ2-6
clone size: few
V gene: TRBV9
D gene: TRBD1
CDR3 DNA: TGTGCCAGCACCGGGATACTACGACAGGGGGCTGATGGGGCCAACGTCCTGACTTTC
CDR3 protein: CASTGILRQGADGANVLTF

J gene: TRBJ2-7
clone size: .
V gene: TRBV7-2
D gene: TRBD2
CDR3 DNA: TGTGCCAGCAGTGAAAAAGGGTCACCTAGCGGATTTCCCTACGAGCAGTACTTC
CDR3 protein: CASSEKGSPSGFPYEQYF

J gene: TRBJ1-1
clone size: .
V gene: TRBV6-6
D gene: TRBD1
CDR3 DNA: TGTGCCAGCACTTTGCCTGACAGGGGGCGCGTCACTGAAGCTTTCTTT
CDR3 protein: CASTLPDRGRVTEAFF

J gene: TRBJ2-1
clone size: few
V gene: TRBV27
D gene: TRBD2
CDR3 DNA: TGTGCCAGTGGTAGACTAGCGGGAGTCGATGAGCAGTTCTTC
CDR3 protein: CASGRLAGVDEQFF

J gene: TRBJ2-2
clone size: .
V gene: TRBV13
D gene: .
CDR3 DNA: TGTGCCAGCAGCTTAGAAGGGTCGGACACCGGGGAGCTGTTTTTT
CDR3 protein: CASSLEGSDTGELFF

J gene: TRBJ2-5
clone size: .
V gene: TRBV5-1
D gene: TRBD1
CDR3 DNA: TGCGCCAGCAGCCTTACAGGGGACGCGGACCAAGAGACCCAGTACTTC
CDR3 protein: CASSLTGDADQETQYF

J gene: TRBJ1-1
clone size: .
V gene: TRBV30
D gene: .
CDR3 DNA: TGTGCCTGGAGTTCAGGCGGGGACACTGAAGCTTTCTTT
CDR3 protein: CAWSSGGDTEAFF

J gene: TRBJ2-3
clone size: few
V gene: TRBV7-2
D gene: TRBD2
CDR3 DNA: TGTGCCAGCAGCCCGCCGATCTCACTAGCGGGAGACACAGATACGCAGTATTTT
CDR3 protein: CASSPPISLAGDTDTQYF